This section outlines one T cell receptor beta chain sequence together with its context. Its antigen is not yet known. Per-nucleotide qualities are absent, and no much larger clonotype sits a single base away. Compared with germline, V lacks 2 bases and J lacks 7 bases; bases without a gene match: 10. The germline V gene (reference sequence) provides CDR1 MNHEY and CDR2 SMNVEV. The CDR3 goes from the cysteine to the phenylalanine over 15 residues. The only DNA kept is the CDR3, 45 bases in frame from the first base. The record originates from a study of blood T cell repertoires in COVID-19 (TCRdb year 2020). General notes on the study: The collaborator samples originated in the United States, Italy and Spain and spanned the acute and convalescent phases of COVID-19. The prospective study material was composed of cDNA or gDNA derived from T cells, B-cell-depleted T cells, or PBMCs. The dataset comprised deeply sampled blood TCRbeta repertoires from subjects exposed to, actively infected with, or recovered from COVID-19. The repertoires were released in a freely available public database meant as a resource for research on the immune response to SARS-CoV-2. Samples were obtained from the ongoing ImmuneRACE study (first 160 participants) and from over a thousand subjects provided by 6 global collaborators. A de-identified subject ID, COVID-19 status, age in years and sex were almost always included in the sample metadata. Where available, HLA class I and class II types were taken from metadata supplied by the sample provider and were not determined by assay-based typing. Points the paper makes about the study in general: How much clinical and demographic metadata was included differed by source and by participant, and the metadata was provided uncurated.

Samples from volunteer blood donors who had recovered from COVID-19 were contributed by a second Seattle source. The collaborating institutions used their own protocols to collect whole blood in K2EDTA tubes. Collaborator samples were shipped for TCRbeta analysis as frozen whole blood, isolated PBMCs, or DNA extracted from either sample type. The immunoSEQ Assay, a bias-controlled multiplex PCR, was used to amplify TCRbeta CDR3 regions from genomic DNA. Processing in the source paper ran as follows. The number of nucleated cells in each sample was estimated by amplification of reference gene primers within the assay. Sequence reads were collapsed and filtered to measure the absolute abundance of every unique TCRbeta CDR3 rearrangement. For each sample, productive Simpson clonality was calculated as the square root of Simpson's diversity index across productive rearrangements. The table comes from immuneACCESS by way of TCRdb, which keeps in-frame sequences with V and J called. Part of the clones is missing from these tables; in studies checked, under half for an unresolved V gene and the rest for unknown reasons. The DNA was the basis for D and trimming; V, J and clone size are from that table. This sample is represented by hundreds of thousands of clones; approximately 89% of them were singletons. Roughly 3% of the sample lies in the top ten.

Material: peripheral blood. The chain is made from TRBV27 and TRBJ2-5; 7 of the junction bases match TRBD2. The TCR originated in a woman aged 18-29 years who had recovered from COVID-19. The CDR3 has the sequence CASSLQSGVAGTQYF. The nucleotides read TGTGCCAGCAGTTTACAATCCGGGGTAGCGGGGACCCAGTACTTC.